Shown below are 12 T cell receptor beta chains from a single sample sequenced in a study of blood T cell repertoires in COVID-19. Only in-frame clones appear in the TCRdb table, and some are missing; sequencing was by immunoSEQ multiplex PCR. The data contain a few hundred thousand clones, about 90% of them singletons. Sequencing was done on a sample of peripheral blood. These TCRs come from a woman in her thirties or forties with COVID-19, enrolled during active disease.

The genes are TRBV19 and TRBJ2-1; 10 bases match TRBD2. V lost 3 bases to trimming and J lost 6 bases; unmatched junction nucleotides: 5. The CDR3 is 15 residues long. The V gene's germline CDR1 is LNHDA and CDR2 SQIVND (reference sequence). For the CDR3, the DNA is TGTGCCAGTAGTATCGTTACTAGCGGGGTCAATGAGCAGTTCTTC. It yields the protein CASSIVTSGVNEQFF.

The rearrangement joins TRBV30 to TRBJ1-5; D not certain. V was pared by 0 bases and J by 4 bases, with 7 bases between. The CDR3 sequence is 13 residues long. The germline gives CDR1 GTSNPN, CDR2 SVGIG (reference sequence). This chain's CDR3 is CAWSVLENQPQHF. Written as DNA, the CDR3 is TGTGCCTGGAGTGTACTCGAGAATCAGCCCCAGCATTTT.

The rearrangement links TRBV14 to TRBJ1-3, with TRBD1 identical over 9 bases. This CDR3 has 17 residues. Germline-derived CDR1 and CDR2 are SGHDN and FVKESK. The junction had 5 bases not matched to a gene; V was cut back by 2 bases and J by 0 bases. For the CDR3, the DNA is TGTGCCAGCAGCCAACTACAGGGGGCCCACTCTGGAAACACCATATATTTT. Protein product: CASSQLQGAHSGNTIYF.

The CDR3 sequence is CASQRAGSNYGYTF. CDR3 DNA sequence: TGTGCCAGCCAAAGAGCGGGTTCGAACTATGGCTACACCTTC. This chain joins TRBV19 and TRBJ1-2; D gene uncertain. The ends were cut back, 9 bases at V and 2 bases at J, with 16 bases in the middle. CDR1 LNHDA and CDR2 SQIVND come from the germline V gene (reference sequence). The CDR3 runs to 14 residues.

This chain uses TRBV15 with TRBJ2-1; D remains unclear. Germline loops: CDR1 LNHNV, CDR2 YYDKDF (reference sequence). The CDR3 runs 11 residues. Trimming removed 1 base from V and 7 bases from J, with 2 bases in between. The CDR3 DNA reads TGTGCCACCAGCAGAGTAAATGAGCAGTTCTTC. Translating it yields CATSRVNEQFF. The entire variable domain, with the rest obtained from reference TRBV15 and TRBJ2-1, is as follows: DAMVIQNPRYQVTQFGKPVTLSCSQTLNHNVMYWYQQKSSQAPKLLFHYYDKDFNNEADTPDNFQSRRPNTSFCFLDIRSPGLGDTAMYLCATSRVNEQFFGPGTRLTVL.

The chain combines TRBV27 with TRBJ1-2; 7 bases are a match to TRBD1. CDR1 and CDR2 (germline): MNHEY, SMNVEV (reference sequence). This CDR3 has 14 amino acids. The V gene end was trimmed by 4 bases and the J gene end by 0 bases; junction bases not matched to a gene: 2. CDR3 protein: CASSSDRANYGYTF. The CDR3, as DNA: TGTGCCAGCAGTTCCGACAGGGCTAACTATGGCTACACCTTC.

This chain links TRBV19 with TRBJ1-2; no firm D call. CDR1 and CDR2 from the germline V gene are LNHDA and SQIVND (reference sequence). Deletions cut 2 bases from V and 2 bases from J, with 12 bases between. This CDR3 has 15 residues. The CDR3 protein is CASSIFKLGNYGYTF. The CDR3 DNA follows: TGTGCCAGTAGTATATTTAAGTTGGGCAACTATGGCTACACCTTC. Filled out from reference TRBV19 and TRBJ1-2, the complete variable domain reads DGGITQSPKYLFRKEGQNVTLSCEQNLNHDAMYWYRQDPGQGLRLIYYSQIVNDFQKGDIAEGYSVSREKKESFPLTVTSAQKNPTAFYLCASSIFKLGNYGYTFGSGTRLTVV.

The V and J genes are TRBV7-9 and TRBJ1-3, with TRBD1 as a possible D gene (5 bases). The CDR3 loop spans 16 amino acids. From germline, CDR1 is SEHNR and CDR2 FQNEAQ (reference sequence). Trimming shortened V by 4 bases and J by 0 bases, and 13 bases separated the two germline ends. CDR3 in DNA: TGTGCCAGCAGCTCCAGGGTGGTTTTCTCTGGAAACACCATATATTTT. Its translation is CASSSRVVFSGNTIYF.

The CDR3 bases are TGCGCCAGCAGCCAAATACAGGGGATGGGCACTGAAGCTTTCTTT. Translation gives CASSQIQGMGTEAFF. The chain recombines TRBV4-3 with TRBJ1-1, with 7 bases fitting TRBD1. This CDR3 spans 15 amino acids. Germline CDR1 LGHNA, CDR2 YSLEER. V lost 2 bases to trimming and J lost 4 bases; unmatched junction nucleotides: 7.

V and J are TRBV6-6 and TRBJ2-6; D call uncertain. This CDR3 has 14 amino acids. V was trimmed by 5 bases and J by 4 bases, leaving 9 bases between them. Germline-derived CDR1 and CDR2 are MNHNY and SVGAGI (reference sequence). The CDR3 nucleotides are TGTGCCAGCAGTCTTCAGGCCGGGGCCAACGTCCTGACTTTC. Protein: CASSLQAGANVLTF.

This clone appeared once. The chain uses TRBV5-6 and TRBJ1-2; 7 bases match TRBD1. V shed 0 bases, J shed 3 bases, and the junction held 5 bases outside the gene matches. Germline CDR1 SGHDT, CDR2 YYEEEE. The CDR3 consists of 15 residues. CDR3 in amino acids: CASSLERGLDYGYTF. In nucleotides, the CDR3 is TGTGCCAGCAGCTTGGAGAGGGGGCTTGACTATGGCTACACCTTC.

The V call is TRBV19, the J call TRBJ2-7; TRBD1 agrees at 9 bases. This CDR3 spans 14 amino acids. From germline, CDR1 is LNHDA and CDR2 SQIVND (reference sequence). The J segment lost 5 bases and the V segment lost 4 bases, leaving 6 bases of the junction unmatched. This chain's CDR3 is CASSTYGTGNEQYF. The CDR3 DNA follows: TGTGCCAGTAGTACTTACGGGACAGGGAACGAGCAGTACTTC.